This note documents a single TCR beta chain sequence. Its antigen target is currently unknown. One base away there is no much larger clone; base qualities are not given. The data were taken from a study of vaccination effects on CD4 cells after COVID-19 (dated by TCRdb to 2022 to 2024). Broadly, across the study: Post-vaccine samples across the study were collected a median of 72 days after the second dose, with a range of 14 to 241. SARS-CoV-2 spike-specific CD4+ TCR repertoires from before and after mRNA vaccination were compared in COVID-19 convalescent patients and in infection-naive vaccine recipients. A total of 9 to 11 COVID-19 convalescent patients and several SARS-CoV-2-naive healthy vaccine recipients were included in the full study. In the study, cultures from other donors were sequenced using the Oncomine TCR Beta short-read assay on an Illumina iSeq 100.

The library was prepared using the immunoSEQ multiplex PCR assay. DNA from the cultured and isolated CD4+ T cells underwent TCR beta CDR3 sequencing. On the study's bioinformatics: Non-productive TCR sequences were removed and reads were trimmed to the CDR3 region, keeping CDR3s of at least 7 amino acids. The MANAFEST web app was used to pick out antigen-specific clonotypes by comparing their expansion in peptide wells with that in reference cultures. For clones to be considered positive, expansion at FDR<0.05 versus reference and all other wells, an odds ratio above 5, and a frequency above 0.1% in two replicate wells were required. A clonotype was defined as cross-reactive if the clonotype was significantly expanded both in SARS-CoV-2 spike wells and in at least one common cold coronavirus spike condition. Using the stringdist R package, CDR3 similarity was measured by Levenshtein distance, and unrooted trees were constructed with ape in R 3.6.1. TCRdb stores this immuneACCESS table with in-frame sequences only. Part of the clones is absent; in the studies checked, under half of the shortfall reflects unresolved V genes, and no reason is known for the rest. V, J and clone size reflect that table, while D and trimming were determined from the DNA. The sample includes around 32,000 clones, with 65% to 75% observed a single time. Clones ranked in the top ten supply roughly 12% of the sample.

In the ViraFEST assay, PBMC were stimulated with viral peptide pools, and antigen-specific CD4+ T cell clonotypes were then identified by expansion using TCR sequencing. After around eleven days of culture, CD4+ T cells were isolated with the EasySep CD4+ T cell isolation kit. Each participant got two doses of an mRNA SARS-CoV-2 vaccine, either BNT162b2 or mRNA-1273. None of the healthy vaccine recipients had a prior SARS-CoV-2 infection, which was confirmed by nucleocapsid antibody tests that came back negative both before and after vaccination. Around 2 million PBMC per well were cultured in IMDM with about 4.6% human AB serum, about 9.4 IU/ml IL-2 and gentamicin, plus 10 ug/ml peptides. Half of the culture medium was replaced with fresh IL-2-containing medium on days 3 and 7. Unless otherwise noted, each peptide stimulation condition was cultured in triplicate wells. PBMC were separated from whole blood using Ficoll-Paque Plus gradient centrifugation and were then either cryopreserved at -140C or used fresh. The spike proteins of SARS-CoV-2 and of the common cold coronaviruses HCoV-NL63, HCoV-OC43 and HCoV-229E were spanned by overlapping peptide pools. The QIAamp micro DNA kit was used to extract genomic DNA from the cultured CD4+ T cells.

Inclusive of the bounding cysteine and phenylalanine, the CDR3 is 13 residues long. Solely the CDR3 DNA is kept, with 39 bases framed from the first base. Cut back by 2 bases and 7 bases, the V and J ends lie 10 bases apart. From the germline V gene (reference sequence), CDR1 is LGHDT and CDR2 is YNNKEL. Findings and caveats that apply to the study as a whole: Both infection-induced and vaccine-induced clones contracted markedly at late post-vaccination timepoints, which is consistent with waning T cell responses. The study was limited by a small number of convalescent patients and lacked early post-infection timepoints. Among healthy vaccine recipients, nearly all vaccine-induced clones were SARS-CoV-2 mono-reactive, and only 1 of 255 was cross-reactive with common cold coronaviruses.

The source was CD4+ T cells from PBMCs cultured with HCoV-229E spike peptides, collected after COVID-19 vaccination. The cell subset or site tag for this specimen amounts to: HCoV-229E spike overlapping peptide pool stimulation. The receptor chain draws on TRBV3-1 (or the pseudogene TRBV3-2) and TRBJ2-3; confidence is insufficient to name the D gene. This TCR was sampled from a human donor who received a COVID-19 vaccine. In nucleotides, the sequence is TGTGCCAGCAGCCAACAGGTTGCGAATACGCAGTATTTT. Its product reads: CASSQQVANTQYF.